This T cell receptor (beta chain) is from a study of shared clonotypes between healthy human individuals. TCRdb's table, derived via immunoSEQ multiplex PCR, lists solely in-frame clones and lacks some. The repertoire holds about 2,500,000 clones, with approximately 92% as singletons. The CDR3 sequence is 16 residues long. J was trimmed by 5 bases and V by 4 bases; bases with no gene match: 13. Germline loops: CDR1 KGHSH, CDR2 LQKENI. This receptor was taken from a man younger than 30 in good health. The specimen was naive CD4+ T cells sorted from blood. Indicated subset: CD45RA+ positively selected. The chain couples TRBV18 to TRBJ2-5; 7 nucleotides align to TRBD2. The CDR3 sequence is CASSHWEGLTQETQYF. The CDR3 region has the DNA TGTGCCAGCTCACACTGGGAGGGGCTGACCCAGGAGACCCAGTACTTC.